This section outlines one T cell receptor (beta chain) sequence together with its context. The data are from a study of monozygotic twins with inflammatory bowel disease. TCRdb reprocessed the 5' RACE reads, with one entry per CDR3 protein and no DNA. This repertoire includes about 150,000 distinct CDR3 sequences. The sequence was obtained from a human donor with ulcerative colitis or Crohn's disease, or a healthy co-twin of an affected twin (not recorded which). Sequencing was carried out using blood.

The CDR3: CASSSGGVGDEQFF. V gene TRBV7-8 combines with J gene TRBJ2-1; TCRdb indicates TRBD1, and absent DNA this call remains unverified. CDR3 size: 14 residues. Germline V gives CDR1 SGHVS, CDR2 FQNEAQ.